The clone carrying this TCR beta chain was recorded a few times. As yet, its antigen is unknown. The data derive from a study of cytomegalovirus exposure and HLA in healthy donors. Notes on the study in general: Versus the approximately 670-donor mean, an Asian-associated ancestry cluster reportedly showed fewer N-insertions in a later analysis.

Use of 60 Vbeta and 13 Jbeta primers characterized the PCR. Clones were read by immunoSEQ multiplex PCR, and TCRdb kept only the in-frame ones, dropping some. The sample consists of fewer than 140,000 clones, about four fifths of them appearing once. This TCR was sampled from a woman aged 50 to 60 in good health and CMV-seropositive. Sequenced sample: PBMCs.

The CDR3 bases are TGTGCCAGCAGTTGGACTTGGGGTGAAAAACTGTTTTTT. It yields the protein CASSWTWGEKLFF. The chain uses TRBV6-5 and TRBJ1-4; D gene uncertain. The CDR3 is 13 amino acids. Looked up from germline, CDR1 is MNHEY and CDR2 is SVGAGI. V was pared by 4 bases and J by 7 bases, with 10 bases between.